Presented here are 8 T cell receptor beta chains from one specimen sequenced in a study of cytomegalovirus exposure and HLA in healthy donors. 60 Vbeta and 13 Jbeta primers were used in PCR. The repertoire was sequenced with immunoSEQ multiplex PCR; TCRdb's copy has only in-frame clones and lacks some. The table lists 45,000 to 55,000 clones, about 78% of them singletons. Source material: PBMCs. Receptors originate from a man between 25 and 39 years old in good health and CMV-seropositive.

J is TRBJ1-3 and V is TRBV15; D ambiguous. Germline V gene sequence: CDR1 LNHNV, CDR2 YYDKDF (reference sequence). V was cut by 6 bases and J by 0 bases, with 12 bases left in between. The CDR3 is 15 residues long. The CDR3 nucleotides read TGTGCCACCAGGTACGGGTTTGACTCTGGAAACACCATATATTTT. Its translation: CATRYGFDSGNTIYF.

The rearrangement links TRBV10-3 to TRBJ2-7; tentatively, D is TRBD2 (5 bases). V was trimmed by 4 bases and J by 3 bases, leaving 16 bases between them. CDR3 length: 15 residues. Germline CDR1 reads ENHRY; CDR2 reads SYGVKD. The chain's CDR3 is CAISVTRSVNYEQYF. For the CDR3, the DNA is TGTGCCATCAGTGTTACTAGATCAGTGAACTACGAGCAGTACTTC.

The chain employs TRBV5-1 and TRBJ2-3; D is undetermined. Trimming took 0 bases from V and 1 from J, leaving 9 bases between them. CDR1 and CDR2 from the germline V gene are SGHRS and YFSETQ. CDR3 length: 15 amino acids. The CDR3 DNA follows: TGCGCCAGCAGCTTGGTGTCAGAGGGCACAGATACGCAGTATTTT. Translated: CASSLVSEGTDTQYF. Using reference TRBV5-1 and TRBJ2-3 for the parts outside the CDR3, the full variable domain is KAGVTQTPRYLIKTRGQQVTLSCSPISGHRSVSWYQQTPGQGLQFLFEYFSETQRNKGNFPGRFSGRQFSNSRSEMNVSTLELGDSALYLCASSLVSEGTDTQYFGPGTRLTVL.

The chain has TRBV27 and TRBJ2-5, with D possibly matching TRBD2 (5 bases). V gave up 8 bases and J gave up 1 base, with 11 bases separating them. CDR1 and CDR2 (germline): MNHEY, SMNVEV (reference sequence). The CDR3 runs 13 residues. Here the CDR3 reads CASARAVQETQYF. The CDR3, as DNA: TGTGCCAGCGCGAGGGCGGTCCAAGAGACCCAGTACTTC.

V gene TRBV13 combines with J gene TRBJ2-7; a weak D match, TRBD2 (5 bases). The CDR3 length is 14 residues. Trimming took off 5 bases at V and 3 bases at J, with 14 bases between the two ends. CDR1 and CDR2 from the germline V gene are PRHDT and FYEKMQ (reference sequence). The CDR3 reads CASSPQPRGYEQYF. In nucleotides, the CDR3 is TGTGCCAGCAGCCCGCAACCCCGGGGCTACGAGCAGTACTTC.

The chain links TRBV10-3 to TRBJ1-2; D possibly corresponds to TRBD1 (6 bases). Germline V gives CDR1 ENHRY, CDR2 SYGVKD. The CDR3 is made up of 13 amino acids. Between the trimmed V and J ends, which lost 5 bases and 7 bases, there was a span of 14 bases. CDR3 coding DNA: TGTGCCATCAGTTTCGGGACACCCTCTGGCTACACCTTC. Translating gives CAISFGTPSGYTF.

CDR3 amino acids: CASSPGDRAGNEQYF. The DNA of the CDR3 is TGTGCCAGCAGCCCCGGGGACAGGGCCGGCAACGAGCAGTACTTC. This sequence joins TRBV14 and TRBJ2-7; 9 nucleotides agree with TRBD1. With V trimmed by 4 bases and J by 5 bases, 9 bases remained unmatched. In germline, CDR1 is SGHDN, CDR2 FVKESK. The CDR3 is made up of 15 amino acids.

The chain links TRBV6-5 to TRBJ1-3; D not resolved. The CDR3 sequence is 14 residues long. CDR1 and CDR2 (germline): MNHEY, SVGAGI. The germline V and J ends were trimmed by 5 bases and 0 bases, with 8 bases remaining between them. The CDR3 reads CASSGLVSGNTIYF. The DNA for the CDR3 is TGTGCCAGCAGTGGACTAGTCTCTGGAAACACCATATATTTT.